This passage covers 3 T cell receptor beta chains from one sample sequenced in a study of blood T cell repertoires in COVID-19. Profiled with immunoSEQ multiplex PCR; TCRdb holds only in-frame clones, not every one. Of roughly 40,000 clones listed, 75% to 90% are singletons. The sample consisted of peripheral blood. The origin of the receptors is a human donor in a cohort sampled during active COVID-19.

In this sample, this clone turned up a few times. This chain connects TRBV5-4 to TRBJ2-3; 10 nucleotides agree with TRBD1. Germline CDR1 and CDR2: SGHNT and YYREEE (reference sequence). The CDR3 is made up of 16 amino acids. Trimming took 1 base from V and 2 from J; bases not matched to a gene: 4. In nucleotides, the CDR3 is TGTGCCAGCAGCTTGACGGGACAGGGGTACACAGATACGCAGTATTTT. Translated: CASSLTGQGYTDTQYF.

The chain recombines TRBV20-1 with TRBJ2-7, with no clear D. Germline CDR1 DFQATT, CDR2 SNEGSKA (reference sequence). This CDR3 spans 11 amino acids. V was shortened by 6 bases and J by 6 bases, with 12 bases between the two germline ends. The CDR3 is CSAPAQSEQYF. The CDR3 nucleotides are TGCAGTGCCCCCGCGCAATCCGAGCAGTACTTC.

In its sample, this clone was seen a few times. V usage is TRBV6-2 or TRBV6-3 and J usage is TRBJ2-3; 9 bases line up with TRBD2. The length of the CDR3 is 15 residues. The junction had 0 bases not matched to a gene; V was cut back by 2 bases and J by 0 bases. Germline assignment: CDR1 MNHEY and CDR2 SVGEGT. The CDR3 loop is CASSYTSGSTDTQYF. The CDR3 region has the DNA TGTGCCAGCAGTTACACTAGCGGGAGCACAGATACGCAGTATTTT.